This T cell receptor (beta chain) was captured by sequencing in a study of PD-1 blockade in mismatch repair-deficient tumors. Study findings and constraints: Rapid post-treatment expansion, then contraction, generally preceding radiologic response, marked tumor-resident clones.

TCRdb's table, derived via immunoSEQ multiplex PCR, lists solely in-frame clones and lacks some. The data hold under 50,000 clones, with roughly 83% observed a single time. With regard to this clone: Antigen specificity is unknown.

The ends were cut back, 4 bases at V and 2 bases at J, with 9 bases in the middle. CDR1 is MNHEY and CDR2 is SVGAGI in the germline V gene. CDR3 length equals 13 residues. PCR or immunohistochemistry showed mismatch repair deficiency in every enrolled patient. The V and J genes are TRBV6-5 and TRBJ2-7; D is unclear. The source is an adult with mismatch repair-deficient cancer. This specimen was PBMCs, taken 38 to 40 weeks after starting pembrolizumab. DNA of the CDR3: TGTGCCAGCAGTTTAACCGTAGCCTACGAGCAGTACTTC. It yields the protein CASSLTVAYEQYF.